Each of the 10 T cell receptor beta chains below was sequenced from the same sample in a study of cytomegalovirus exposure and HLA in healthy donors. It was with 60 Vbeta and 13 Jbeta primers that the PCR ran. Assay used: immunoSEQ multiplex PCR; TCRdb lists only in-frame clones, some missing. The sample totals roughly 120,000 clones. The sequencing sample was made of PBMCs. These receptor sequences come from a man between 18 and 35 years old in good health and CMV-seronegative.

V and J are TRBV18 and TRBJ1-1, with TRBD1 identical over 7 bases. The V gene's germline CDR1 is KGHSH and CDR2 LQKENI. V lost 5 bases and J lost 5; bases outside the gene matches: 11. This CDR3 comprises 15 residues. The CDR3 sequence: CASSTLDRAGTEAFF. The DNA of the CDR3 is TGTGCCAGCTCAACGCTAGACAGGGCCGGTACTGAAGCTTTCTTT.

This chain connects TRBV5-3 to TRBJ1-4; TRBD1 matches at 8 bases. TRBV5-3 is an ORF, with its function uncertain. The CDR3 spans 14 residues. The trim removed 0 bases at V and 5 bases at J, leaving 0 bases unmatched. The CDR3 is CARSLGTGNEKLFF. For the CDR3, the DNA is TGTGCCAGAAGCTTGGGGACAGGGAATGAAAAACTGTTTTTT.

The chain recombines TRBV29-1 with TRBJ2-3; 13 bases are shared with TRBD2. V shed 6 bases and J 6 bases; nucleotides not matched to a gene: 6. Per germline, CDR1 SQVTM and CDR2 ANQGSEA. This CDR3 comprises 14 residues. The CDR3 region is CSVPLAGGLDTQYF. The DNA of the CDR3 is TGCAGCGTCCCACTAGCGGGAGGGCTGGATACGCAGTATTTT.

The chain recombines TRBV11-3 with TRBJ2-2; D call uncertain. The germline V gene has CDR1 SGHNT and CDR2 YENEEA. This CDR3 has 14 residues. V was clipped by 5 bases and J by 8 bases, with 15 bases between them. The DNA for the CDR3 is TGTGCCAGCAGCCCCGCCAGACTCGCTGGGGAGCTGTTTTTT. The encoded protein is CASSPARLAGELFF.

V usage is TRBV29-1 and J usage is TRBJ1-2, with D unclear. Germline CDR1 and CDR2: SQVTM and ANQGSEA. Between the trimmed V and J ends, which lost 5 bases and 6 bases, there was a span of 7 bases. CDR3 length: 10 residues. The CDR3 region has the DNA TGCAGCGTTTTTCTCGATGGCTACACCTTC. Translation gives CSVFLDGYTF.

The chain recombines TRBV19 with TRBJ1-5; 8 bases are a match to TRBD1. Trimming cost V 3 bases and J 7 bases; bases outside gene matches: 5. Germline loops: CDR1 LNHDA, CDR2 SQIVND (reference sequence). The CDR3 spans 14 residues. Here the CDR3 DNA reads TGTGCCAGTAGTATTGACAGGGGAAGGCAGCCCCAGCATTTT. Protein: CASSIDRGRQPQHF.

The rearrangement uses TRBV11-2 and TRBJ2-1; possibly TRBD2 for D (5 bases). CDR1 is SGHAT and CDR2 is FQNNGV in the germline V gene. The V end lost 8 bases, the J end lost 7 bases, and 18 bases lay between the germline ends. The CDR3 totals 14 residues. CDR3 in amino acids: CASDYLGLANEQFF. In nucleotides, the CDR3 is TGTGCCAGCGACTACCTAGGGTTGGCGAATGAGCAGTTCTTC.

The gene calls are TRBV5-4 and TRBJ2-2; possible D gene TRBD2, 5 bases. CDR1 SGHNT and CDR2 YYREEE come from the germline V gene (reference sequence). The CDR3 length is 12 residues. V was cut by 5 bases and J by 6 bases, with 8 bases left in between. CDR3 nucleotides: TGTGCCAGCAGTCGGGAATCCGGGGAGCTGTTTTTT. This gives the protein CASSRESGELFF.

In DNA form, the CDR3 reads TGTGCCAGCGCGGGGGGAAATGAGCAGTTCTTC. Its translation is CASAGGNEQFF. The chain couples TRBV11-3 to TRBJ2-1; TRBD2 agrees at 8 bases. Germline assignment: CDR1 SGHNT and CDR2 YENEEA. The CDR3 is 11 amino acids. The V segment lost 8 bases and the J segment 7 bases; nucleotides outside the gene matches: 1.

The gene calls are TRBV5-1 and TRBJ2-6, with a tentative D call TRBD1 (6 bases). Germline values: CDR1 SGHRS, CDR2 YFSETQ. The V and J ends lost 5 bases and 0 bases respectively, with 18 bases between them. The CDR3 is 18 residues long. The CDR3 nucleotides are TGCGCCAGCAGAGACCCAATAGGGGGAACCTCTGGGGCCAACGTCCTGACTTTC. Protein: CASRDPIGGTSGANVLTF.